This TCR beta chain was sequenced in a study of T cells expressing NK-cell markers (dated by TCRdb to 2020 to 2021). As for the study more broadly: Seven or eight donors provided sorted CD3+CD56+NKG2C+, CD3+CD56+NKG2C- and CD3+CD56-NKG2C+ T-cell subsets, whose TCR beta-chain repertoires were profiled. Among the eight sequenced donors, only one was HCMV-seronegative, while the other seven were HCMV-seropositive. All eight donors whose samples were sequenced were randomly selected healthy volunteers, three of them men and five women. Sequencing of the libraries produced 2 x 150 bp reads on Illumina HiSeq 2000/2500, MiSeq or NextSeq. Broader findings and caveats from the paper: In about 6 donors, the dominant CD3+CD56+NKG2C+ clonotypes were found to rank among the top 10 CD8+ clonotypes and to make up roughly 1.0-7.0% of CD8+ T cells. Those dominant clonotypes were again the most abundant among CD3+CD56-NKG2C+ cells in a few donors, at roughly 28.3-65%. Whether the expanded NKG2C-expressing T cell clones were specific for HCMV antigens remained unclear.

There are 12 amino acids in the CDR3, from cysteine to phenylalanine inclusive. Nucleotide data are not available. The germline V gene (reference sequence) specifies DFQATT as CDR1 and SNEGSKA as CDR2. HCMV-specific IgG was detected in serum with a commercial ELISA kit to determine HCMV serostatus. Peripheral blood mononuclear cells were isolated from blood by Ficoll density gradient centrifugation. Comment on this clonotype: No antigen is known for it.

Reads for this sample came from an Illumina HiSeq 2000. TCR beta cDNA libraries were made by 5'RACE template switching that added a universal primer site and unique molecular identifiers. cDNA synthesis was primed from the TCR beta constant segment, followed by two successive PCR amplification steps. The authors' pipeline ran thus. MIGEC was used to demultiplex reads and group the reads by UMI, and MiTCR was used to assemble and quantify clonotypes. To exclude erroneous sequences, any TCR cDNA sequence not supported by at least two reads was discarded. Downstream repertoire analysis used the tcR package, and clonotypes were matched across fractions by CDR3 nucleotide sequence plus V segment. Antigen specificity was annotated against VDJdb with VDJmatch, allowing one amino acid substitution in CDR3. TCRdb reprocessed the raw reads; every CDR3 protein sequence is a single record, and DNA is not supplied. TCRdb, not the authors, supplied the V and J calls. The sample's table lists a count of 300,000 or so distinct CDR3 sequences. The ten largest clonotypes hold roughly 4.2% of the sample.

The receptor chain draws on TRBV20-1 and TRBJ2-1; TCRdb designates TRBD2, a call that cannot be tested without DNA. The receptor was isolated from a woman aged 18-70 years in good health. The specimen was blood T cells: a sorted CD56 or NKG2C T cell subset, CD4+ or CD8+ T cells, or bulk PBMC T cells (not recorded which). The CDR3 loop reads CSTLGLFNEQFF.